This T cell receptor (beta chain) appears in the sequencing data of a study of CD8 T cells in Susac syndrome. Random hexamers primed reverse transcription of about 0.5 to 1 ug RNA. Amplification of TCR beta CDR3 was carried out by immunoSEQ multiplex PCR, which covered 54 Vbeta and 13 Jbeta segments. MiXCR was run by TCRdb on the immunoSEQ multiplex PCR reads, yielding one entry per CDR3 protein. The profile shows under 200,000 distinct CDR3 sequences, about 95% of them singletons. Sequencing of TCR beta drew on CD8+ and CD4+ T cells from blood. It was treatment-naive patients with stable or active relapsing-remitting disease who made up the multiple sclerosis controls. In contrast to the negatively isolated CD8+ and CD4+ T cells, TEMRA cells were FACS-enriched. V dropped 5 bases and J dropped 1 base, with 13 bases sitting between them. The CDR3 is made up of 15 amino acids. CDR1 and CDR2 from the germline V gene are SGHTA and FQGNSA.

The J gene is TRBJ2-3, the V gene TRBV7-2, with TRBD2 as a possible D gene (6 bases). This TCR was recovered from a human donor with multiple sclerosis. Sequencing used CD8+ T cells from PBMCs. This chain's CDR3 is CASSQPGLRTDTQYF. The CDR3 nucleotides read TGTGCCAGCAGCCAACCGGGACTCCGCACAGATACGCAGTATTTT.